The next 22 T cell receptor beta chains were all read from a single sample in a study of cytomegalovirus exposure and HLA in healthy donors. The PCR was carried out with 60 Vbeta primers and 13 Jbeta primers. The repertoire was sequenced with immunoSEQ multiplex PCR; TCRdb's copy has only in-frame clones and lacks some. The sample holds 200,000 or so clones, around 80% seen once. Input material: PBMCs. The receptors originated from a woman under 30 in good health and CMV-seropositive.

The rearrangement links TRBV27 to TRBJ2-7; 9 bases fit TRBD1. Germline V gene lookup returns CDR1 MNHEY and CDR2 SMNVEV (reference sequence). The CDR3 has 13 residues. Trimming removed 7 bases from V and 3 bases from J; junction bases left unmatched: 4. This CDR3 reads CASKQGANYEQYF. The CDR3 bases are TGTGCCAGCAAACAGGGGGCAAACTACGAGCAGTACTTC.

J is TRBJ1-1 and V is TRBV11-3; D is undetermined. This CDR3 contains 12 residues. Per the germline V gene, CDR1 is SGHNT and CDR2 is YENEEA. Deletions cut 3 bases from V and 5 bases from J, with 7 bases between. In DNA form, the CDR3 reads TGTGCCAGCAGCTTCGGAGAGACTGAAGCTTTCTTT. Translated, it gives CASSFGETEAFF.

The table lists this clone with a count of one. The chain employs TRBV11-2 and TRBJ2-3; 7 bases are a match to TRBD2. The CDR3 loop spans 15 amino acids. Trimming took 4 bases from V and 6 from J; bases not matched to a gene: 10. Per the germline V gene, CDR1 is SGHAT and CDR2 is FQNNGV. CDR3: CASSYIGGGPDTQYF. The CDR3 DNA sequence: TGTGCCAGCAGCTACATTGGGGGGGGTCCGGATACGCAGTATTTT.

The gene calls are TRBV4-1 and TRBJ2-5, with 7 bases matching TRBD2. The CDR3 runs to 15 residues. With 1 base clipped from V and 1 base from J, the junction kept 3 bases outside the gene matches. Per germline, CDR1 MGHRA and CDR2 YSYEKL. The CDR3 protein is CASSQGRGTQETQYF. In nucleotides, the CDR3 is TGCGCCAGCAGCCAAGGGCGGGGGACCCAAGAGACCCAGTACTTC.

The gene calls are TRBV11-2 and TRBJ1-2; the D is unclear. Trimming removed 8 bases from V and 4 bases from J, with 14 bases in between. The CDR3 covers 13 residues. Germline assignment: CDR1 SGHAT and CDR2 FQNNGV. The CDR3 region is CASGPAGLYGYTF. CDR3 nucleotide sequence: TGTGCCAGCGGCCCAGCAGGCCTCTATGGCTACACCTTC.

V and J are TRBV7-6 and TRBJ2-1; 12 bases map to TRBD2. V trimming: 4 bases; J trimming: 2 bases; junction bases outside the gene matches: 9. The CDR3 loop spans 18 amino acids. Germline V gene lookup returns CDR1 SGHVS and CDR2 FNYEAQ. The CDR3 loop is CASSSYPTSGGPYNEQFF. CDR3 nucleotide sequence: TGTGCCAGCAGCTCCTACCCGACTAGCGGGGGACCCTACAATGAGCAGTTCTTC.

This rearrangement joins TRBV7-2 to TRBJ1-5, with D maybe TRBD1 (5 bases). The CDR3 sequence is 15 residues long. V lost 5 bases and J lost 3, with 14 bases in between. Germline V gives CDR1 SGHTA, CDR2 FQGNSA. CDR3 in amino acids: CASSPNRSPNQPQHF. For the CDR3, the DNA is TGTGCCAGCAGCCCCAACAGGTCACCCAATCAGCCCCAGCATTTT.

The V and J genes are TRBV7-9 and TRBJ2-5; TRBD2 agrees at 10 bases. V lost 5 bases to trimming and J lost 3 bases; unmatched junction nucleotides: 3. Per the germline V gene, CDR1 is SEHNR and CDR2 is FQNEAQ (reference sequence). CDR3 length equals 14 residues. This chain's CDR3 is CASSAGLAEETQYF. The CDR3 DNA reads TGTGCCAGCAGCGCCGGACTAGCGGAAGAGACCCAGTACTTC.

This chain connects TRBV9 to TRBJ2-3, with D tentatively TRBD1 (7 bases). The V end was cut by 0 bases, the J end by 5 bases, with 19 bases between. The CDR3 sequence is 17 residues long. Germline V gene lookup returns CDR1 SGDLS and CDR2 YYNGEE. CDR3 coding DNA: TGTGCCAGCAGCGTAGCTGGAGGGAGAGGGGGCGAAGATACGCAGTATTTT. It encodes CASSVAGGRGGEDTQYF.

The gene calls are TRBV21-1 and TRBJ1-6; the D call of TRBD1 is as the table states it, not checked on the DNA. TRBV21-1 is assigned pseudogene status. The CDR3 covers 15 residues. The CDR3 spells CATTTGLIFNSPLHF. DNA of the CDR3: TGTGCCACCACGACAGGGTTAATTTTTAATTCACCCCTCCACTTT.

This clone has more than one count but fewer than ten. This chain connects TRBV27 to TRBJ2-7; D possibly corresponds to TRBD2 (5 bases). Between the trimmed V and J ends, which lost 5 bases and 3 bases, there was a span of 14 bases. Germline V gene sequence: CDR1 MNHEY, CDR2 SMNVEV (reference sequence). The CDR3 has 14 residues. The CDR3 reads CASSLSLGGYEQYF. CDR3 in DNA: TGTGCCAGCAGTCTCTCACTAGGAGGCTACGAGCAGTACTTC.

This clone was seen a few times. The rearrangement joins TRBV10-3 to TRBJ1-5, with D hard to call. Trimming shortened V by 2 bases and J by 6 bases, and 8 bases separated the two germline ends. The length of the CDR3 is 13 residues. Germline-derived CDR1 and CDR2 are ENHRY and SYGVKD. The CDR3: CAISEVEGQPQHF. The CDR3 region has the DNA TGTGCCATCAGTGAGGTCGAGGGTCAGCCCCAGCATTTT.

This CDR3 reads CASGGNEKLFF. CDR3 nucleotides: TGTGCCAGCGGCGGTAATGAAAAACTGTTTTTT. This chain joins TRBV7-6 and TRBJ1-4; D gene unclear. CDR1 is SGHVS, CDR2 FNYEAQ, per germline. The V end lost 8 bases, the J end lost 4 bases, and 5 bases lay between the germline ends. The CDR3 extends over 11 amino acids. Drawing the rest from reference TRBV7-6 and TRBJ1-4, the complete variable domain is GAGVSQSPRYKVTKRGQDVALRCDPISGHVSLYWYRQALGQGPEFLTYFNYEAQQDKSGLPNDRFSAERPEGSISTLTIQRTEQRDSAMYRCASGGNEKLFFGSGTQLSVL.

This chain connects TRBV7-9 to TRBJ2-6; possible D gene TRBD1, 6 bases. Looked up from germline, CDR1 is SEHNR and CDR2 is FQNEAQ (reference sequence). The V end lost 11 bases, the J end lost 4 bases, and 18 bases lay between the germline ends. This CDR3 region has 15 residues. In DNA, the CDR3 is TGTGCCGCAAGCGTGGGGGCAGAAGGGGCCAACGTCCTGACTTTC. Protein: CAASVGAEGANVLTF.

As for this clone: Other DNA variants within this sample encode the same CDR3. The chain is built from TRBV19 and TRBJ1-2, with D unresolved. CDR1 is LNHDA, CDR2 SQIVND, per germline (reference sequence). The CDR3 sequence is 13 residues long. Trimming took 5 bases from V and 3 from J, leaving 10 bases between them. The CDR3 DNA reads TGTGCCAGTAGTCGGGATGGATACTATGGCTACACCTTC. The encoded protein is CASSRDGYYGYTF.

The V and J genes are TRBV4-2 and TRBJ2-6; 8 bases align to TRBD2. This CDR3 has 17 amino acids. The ends lost 4 bases at V and 0 bases at J; junction bases unmatched: 5. Germline assignment: CDR1 LGHNA and CDR2 YNFKEQ. The CDR3, as DNA: TGTGCCAGCAGCCGGACTAGCTTAAGCTCTGGGGCCAACGTCCTGACTTTC. This codes for CASSRTSLSSGANVLTF.

The chain combines TRBV7-2 with TRBJ2-2; a weak D match, TRBD1 (6 bases). V shed 5 bases and J shed 7 bases, with 11 bases lying between them. CDR1 and CDR2 (germline): SGHTA, FQGNSA. CDR3 length: 13 amino acids. This CDR3 is CASSVYRVGELFF. CDR3 nucleotide sequence: TGTGCCAGCAGCGTCTACAGGGTCGGGGAGCTGTTTTTT.

The chain couples TRBV7-3 to TRBJ2-2; D is unresolved. V gave up 5 bases and J gave up 4 bases, with 11 bases separating them. This CDR3 is built from 14 residues. The germline V gene has CDR1 SGHTA and CDR2 FQGTGA. CDR3 bases: TGTGCCAGCAGCGAACAGAAGAGCACCGGGGAGCTGTTTTTT. Its protein product is CASSEQKSTGELFF.

The rearrangement links TRBV6-5 to TRBJ2-3; D gene ambiguous. The CDR3 length is 12 residues. CDR1 is MNHEY and CDR2 is SVGAGI in the germline V gene. V dropped 4 bases and J dropped 4 bases, with 6 bases sitting between them. CDR3 in DNA: TGTGCCAGCAGTTCCCCCGCAGATACGCAGTATTTT. Residues: CASSSPADTQYF.

The chain recombines TRBV2 with TRBJ2-2; TRBD1 aligns across 8 bases. The germline gives CDR1 SNHLY, CDR2 FYNNEI. V lost 7 bases and J lost 0; bases outside the gene matches: 13. CDR3 length: 18 residues. The CDR3 loop is CASTATSGQGANTGELFF. The CDR3 nucleotides are TGTGCCAGCACGGCTACCAGCGGACAGGGCGCGAACACCGGGGAGCTGTTTTTT.

The chain combines TRBV5-1 with TRBJ2-3; a weak D match, TRBD1 (5 bases). Germline CDR1 and CDR2: SGHRS and YFSETQ. V gave up 0 bases and J gave up 0 bases, with 11 bases separating them. The CDR3 length is 16 residues. The CDR3 coding sequence is TGCGCCAGCAGCTTGGCCAGGCCAGGGAGCACAGATACGCAGTATTTT. Translated: CASSLARPGSTDTQYF.

This clone was seen more than once but under ten times. J is TRBJ2-3 and V is TRBV14; D is perhaps TRBD2 (7 bases). Germline V CDR1 and CDR2: SGHDN, FVKESK. CDR3 size: 15 residues. V was shortened by 1 base and J by 4 bases, with 12 bases between the two germline ends. CDR3 region: CASSQVGGGADTQYF. The CDR3 coding sequence is TGTGCCAGCAGCCAAGTGGGCGGGGGCGCAGATACGCAGTATTTT.